The 3 T cell receptor beta chains listed next were all sequenced from one sample in a study of beta chain features in type 1 diabetes. Every isolated RNA sample was fully reverse transcribed, so sequencing captured expressed TCRB transcripts. Sequenced by immunoSEQ multiplex PCR; TCRdb stores in-frame clones only, minus some. The sample carries roughly 500,000 clones, approximately 30% recorded once. The specimen was naive CD4+ T cells from blood. The receptor source for this set is a man younger than 30 in good health.

The genes are TRBV5-1 and TRBJ2-5; D ambiguous. Germline loops: CDR1 SGHRS, CDR2 YFSETQ. Trimming left V 4 bases short and J 1 base short, with 11 bases between. The CDR3 has 14 residues. The CDR3 protein is CASSPRAAQETQYF. In DNA form, the CDR3 reads TGCGCCAGCAGCCCACGGGCCGCCCAAGAGACCCAGTACTTC.

The genes are TRBV15 and TRBJ1-3; no definite D call. Trimming removed 6 bases at V and 0 bases at J, with 9 bases between. The CDR3 is 14 residues long. CDR1 is LNHNV and CDR2 is YYDKDF in the germline V gene (reference sequence). CDR3 nucleotides: TGTGCCACCAGTCCGCGCAGCTCTGGAAACACCATATATTTT. This translates into CATSPRSSGNTIYF.

The chain joins TRBV5-4 to TRBJ2-1; 9 nucleotides agree with TRBD1. CDR1 is SGHNT and CDR2 is YYREEE in the germline V gene (reference sequence). The CDR3 length is 14 residues. After removal of 4 bases from V and 5 bases from J, the junction contained 4 bases not matched to a gene. The CDR3 nucleotides are TGTGCCAGCAGCCCTGGGACAGGGAACAATGAGCAGTTCTTC. Residues: CASSPGTGNNEQFF.